The entry that follows covers one T cell receptor beta chain sequence. As yet, its antigen is unknown. The germline CDR1 and CDR2 sequences are SGHAT and FQNNGV. CDR3 length equals 16 residues. V was clipped by 0 bases and J by 5 bases, with 11 bases between them. These data come from a study of cytomegalovirus exposure and HLA in healthy donors. In the PCR, 60 Vbeta and 13 Jbeta primers were used. This table comes from immunoSEQ multiplex PCR, and its TCRdb copy is limited to in-frame clones, with some not included. This repertoire comprises approximately 190,000 clones; its ten largest clones make up approximately 6.5%. Findings and limits, study-wide: In a later analysis, an Asian-associated ancestry cluster reportedly showed fewer N-insertions than the roughly 710-donor mean. Prior analysis indicated that the majority of TCR beta V segments exhibited productivity approximately 87% or approximately 30% of the time.

Donors sampled were nominally healthy, though unrecorded immune exposures were likely. The sequence was obtained from a man aged 30 to 45 in good health and CMV-seronegative. This chain links TRBV11-2 with TRBJ1-6; D is perhaps TRBD1 (6 bases). The source material was PBMCs. The CDR3 spells CASSLDQGGNNSPLHF. Here the CDR3 DNA reads TGTGCCAGCAGCTTAGATCAAGGGGGAAATAATTCACCCCTCCACTTT. Full variable domain (missing parts from reference TRBV11-2 and TRBJ1-6): EAGVAQSPRYKIIEKRQSVAFWCNPISGHATLYWYQQILGQGPKLLIQFQNNGVVDDSQLPKDRFSAERLKGVDSTLKIQPAKLEDSAVYLCASSLDQGGNNSPLHFGNGTRLTVT.